Listed here are 23 T cell receptor beta chains from one sample, sequenced in a study of radiation and T cells in renal cell carcinoma (dated by TCRdb to 2019 to 2021). The method behind the library was the immunoSEQ multiplex PCR assay. Entries here come from immuneACCESS through TCRdb and include only in-frame sequences with V and J called. Some clones fail to appear in such tables; in the studies checked, an unresolved V gene covers under half of the shortfall, and the cause of the remainder is unknown. A total of tens of thousands of clones appear in this sample, around 46% of them only once. The ten biggest clones cover roughly 17% of the sample. What this sample's time point label stands for: tumor resected at nephrectomy. The treatment or condition tag for this specimen amounts to: 15 Gy SBRT to primary tumor, nephrectomy 4 weeks later. Sequencing used tumor tissue, obtained from a patient whose treatment included radiotherapy and nephrectomy. The receptors shown here come from a woman in her forties or fifties with renal cell carcinoma.

The J gene is TRBJ1-5, the V gene TRBV21-1; TRBD1, the D gene given by the table, was not confirmed from the DNA. TRBV21-1 constitutes a pseudogene. The CDR3 runs to 15 residues. The DNA of the CDR3 is TGTGCCAGCAGCCAAGGTTGGGGGCAAAATCAGCCCCAGCATTTT. Amino acid sequence: CASSQGWGQNQPQHF.

The rearrangement links TRBV5-1 to TRBJ2-3, with D perhaps being TRBD1 or TRBD2 (6 bases each). V lost 7 bases and J 5 bases, leaving 17 bases between the germline ends. The CDR3 spans 14 residues. The germline gives CDR1 SGHRS, CDR2 YFSETQ. For the CDR3, the DNA is TGCGCCAGCGCCCCACGGGGGCTCGAAGATACGCAGTATTTT. This sequence encodes CASAPRGLEDTQYF.

The chain recombines TRBV18 with TRBJ1-1, with D perhaps TRBD1 (6 bases). V lost 4 bases, J lost 0 bases, and 12 bases lay in between. Germline V gene lookup returns CDR1 KGHSH and CDR2 LQKENI. This CDR3 has 15 residues. CDR3 in DNA: TGTGCCAGCTCACGCCCGGGGGCGATGAACACTGAAGCTTTCTTT. Its protein product is CASSRPGAMNTEAFF.

This clone has more than one count but fewer than ten. The chain combines TRBV6-1 with TRBJ1-2; D is uncertain. V lost 8 bases and J 5 bases, leaving 12 bases between the germline ends. Germline CDR1 reads MNHNS; CDR2 reads SASEGT. The CDR3 is 12 amino acids. The CDR3 is CASERSLYGYTF. In nucleotides, the CDR3 is TGTGCCAGCGAACGCTCTTTGTATGGCTACACCTTC.

V and J are TRBV7-9 and TRBJ2-5; D gene unclear. Germline CDR1 is SEHNR and CDR2 is FQNEAQ (reference sequence). This CDR3 is 13 amino acids long. The V end lost 2 bases, the J end lost 11 bases, and 15 bases lay between the germline ends. CDR3 nucleotides: TGTGCCAGCAGCTTACCTCTATTAGCTGAGCAGTACTTC. This translates into CASSLPLLAEQYF. Complete variable domain (other parts from reference TRBV7-9 and TRBJ2-5): DTGVSQNPRHKITKRGQNVTFRCDPISEHNRLYWYRQTLGQGPEFLTYFQNEAQLEKSRLLSDRFSAERPKGSFSTLEIQRTEQGDSAMYLCASSLPLLAEQYFGPGTRLLVL.

This clone was seen more than once but under ten times. V is TRBV6-6 and J is TRBJ1-5; D is ambiguous. The CDR3 length is 12 residues. V was shortened by 6 bases and J by 4 bases, with 7 bases between the two germline ends. CDR1 and CDR2 (germline): MNHNY, SVGAGI (reference sequence). The CDR3 nucleotides are TGTGCCAGCAGACCAGTAAATCAGCCCCAGCATTTT. It specifies CASRPVNQPQHF.

This rearrangement joins TRBV19 to TRBJ1-2; perhaps TRBD1 as D (5 bases). The CDR3 length is 14 residues. Germline assignment: CDR1 LNHDA and CDR2 SQIVND (reference sequence). With 5 bases removed from V and 2 bases from J, the gap between germline ends came to 12 bases. The CDR3 region is CASSARDGNYGYTF. The CDR3 DNA is TGTGCCAGTAGTGCCCGGGACGGGAACTATGGCTACACCTTC.

The V call is TRBV7-9, the J call TRBJ2-1; D tentatively fits TRBD1 or TRBD2 (6 bases each). Per the germline V gene, CDR1 is SEHNR and CDR2 is FQNEAQ (reference sequence). V lost 4 bases to trimming and J lost 0 bases, with 13 bases between them. There are 16 residues in the CDR3. CDR3 in DNA: TGTGCCAGCAGCTCCCGAGGGGGGCCCTCCTACAATGAGCAGTTCTTC. Translated: CASSSRGGPSYNEQFF. Combining the CDR3 with reference TRBV7-9 and TRBJ2-1 gives the whole variable domain DTGVSQNPRHKITKRGQNVTFRCDPISEHNRLYWYRQTLGQGPEFLTYFQNEAQLEKSRLLSDRFSAERPKGSFSTLEIQRTEQGDSAMYLCASSSRGGPSYNEQFFGPGTRLTVL.

The chain employs TRBV6-1 and TRBJ1-5; weak D call: TRBD1 (5 bases). Germline V gene lookup returns CDR1 MNHNS and CDR2 SASEGT. CDR3 length equals 15 residues. V lost 6 bases, J lost 0 bases, and 12 bases lay in between. Here the CDR3 DNA reads TGTGCCAGCAGAGAGACAGCAGATAGCAATCAGCCCCAGCATTTT. Protein product: CASRETADSNQPQHF.

This clone has a single count. The chain joins TRBV7-8 to TRBJ1-1; TRBD1 might be the D (5 bases). The CDR3 runs 14 residues. The germline CDR1 and CDR2 sequences are SGHVS and FQNEAQ. The V end lost 5 bases, the J end lost 0 bases, and 10 bases lay between the germline ends. CDR3 amino acids: CASSMGVVNTEAFF. The CDR3 DNA sequence: TGTGCCAGCAGCATGGGGGTGGTGAACACTGAAGCTTTCTTT.

This clone was found once. The chain uses TRBV7-8 and TRBJ2-3; 8 bases are shared with TRBD2. Trimming cost V 5 bases and J 6 bases; bases outside gene matches: 10. This CDR3 region has 15 residues. Germline assignment: CDR1 SGHVS and CDR2 FQNEAQ. CDR3: CASSPPGGASDTQYF. CDR3 DNA: TGTGCCAGCAGCCCTCCCGGGGGGGCCTCGGATACGCAGTATTTT.

This chain uses TRBV10-3 with TRBJ1-1; D is uncertain. This CDR3 is 15 amino acids long. V lost 2 bases to trimming and J lost 1 base, with 11 bases between them. Germline V lookup: CDR1 ENHRY, CDR2 SYGVKD. CDR3 sequence: CAISEHKAENTEAFF. The CDR3 DNA follows: TGTGCCATCAGTGAGCACAAGGCCGAGAACACTGAAGCTTTCTTT.

The chain links TRBV6-5 to TRBJ1-2, with D possibly TRBD1 on 5 matching bases. V dropped 4 bases and J dropped 0 bases, with 12 bases sitting between them. This CDR3 spans 15 amino acids. Germline V gene sequence: CDR1 MNHEY, CDR2 SVGAGI. CDR3 nucleotides: TGTGCCAGCAGTTTTAGAGGGGCAGCTAACTATGGCTACACCTTC. Translation gives CASSFRGAANYGYTF.

This clone counts as large. The chain employs TRBV9 and TRBJ2-7, with no clear D. CDR1 SGDLS and CDR2 YYNGEE come from the germline V gene. CDR3 length: 13 amino acids. Trimming stripped 3 bases from V and 0 bases from J, with 7 bases between. In nucleotides, the CDR3 is TGTGCCAGCAGCGCAACGAGCTCCTACGAGCAGTACTTC. Translating gives CASSATSSYEQYF.

This clone was picked up many times. V and J are TRBV10-3 and TRBJ1-2; 8 bases align to TRBD1. This CDR3 region has 16 residues. The germline CDR1 and CDR2 sequences are ENHRY and SYGVKD. J gave up 4 bases and V 0 bases, and 7 bases lay outside the gene matches. Here the CDR3 reads CAISESTLGQGYGYTF. Here the CDR3 DNA reads TGTGCCATCAGTGAGTCGACTCTTGGACAGGGCTATGGCTACACCTTC.

This clone was seen a few times. The chain combines TRBV19 with TRBJ1-4; 7 bases are a match to TRBD1. CDR1 is LNHDA, CDR2 SQIVND, per germline (reference sequence). Trimming took 5 bases from V and 7 from J; bases not matched to a gene: 13. CDR3 length equals 16 residues. In nucleotides, the CDR3 is TGTGCCAGTAGTCTCCTTTCAGGGGGATCCGGTGAAAAACTGTTTTTT. This encodes CASSLLSGGSGEKLFF.

In its sample, this clone is large. This chain links TRBV2 with TRBJ1-5; D unresolved. V shed 2 bases and J shed 0 bases, with 8 bases lying between them. Per germline, CDR1 SNHLY and CDR2 FYNNEI. This CDR3 region has 15 residues. CDR3 nucleotides: TGTGCCAGCAGTGAATGGCAGGATAGCAATCAGCCCCAGCATTTT. Translating gives CASSEWQDSNQPQHF.

Turning to this clone: The junction departs from the called germline gene at one end, perhaps through a read error. The chain links TRBV6-1 to TRBJ2-7; either TRBD1 or TRBD2 may supply D (7 bases each). Germline CDR1 and CDR2: MNHNS and SASEGT. There are 16 residues in the CDR3. The CDR3 reads CASIENGGDRSYEQYF. In nucleotides, the CDR3 is TGTGCCAGCATTGAAAATGGGGGGGACAGAAGCTACGAGCAGTACTTC.

This rearrangement joins TRBV9 to TRBJ2-5; 14 positions match TRBD2. This CDR3 has 15 residues. With V trimmed by 3 bases and J by 5 bases, 3 bases remained unmatched. The germline V gene has CDR1 SGDLS and CDR2 YYNGEE. DNA for the CDR3: TGTGCCAGCAGCGAGGGGACTAGCGGGGGCGAGACCCAGTACTTC. Translating gives CASSEGTSGGETQYF.

This clone turned up a few times. The genes are TRBV5-1 and TRBJ2-2; the D is unclear. V lost 4 bases and J 4 bases, leaving 8 bases between the germline ends. CDR1 and CDR2 from the germline V gene are SGHRS and YFSETQ. The CDR3 is 13 amino acids. In DNA form, the CDR3 reads TGCGCCAGCAGCCTCCTTTCCACCGGGGAGCTGTTTTTT. Its translation is CASSLLSTGELFF.

J is TRBJ2-7 and V is TRBV5-1; 7 nucleotides agree with TRBD1. V lost 0 bases and J lost 3; bases outside the gene matches: 3. The V gene's germline CDR1 is SGHRS and CDR2 YFSETQ. This CDR3 comprises 14 residues. The CDR3, as DNA: TGCGCCAGCAGCTTGGGGACAGGACACTACGAGCAGTACTTC. Its protein product is CASSLGTGHYEQYF.

The sample holds many counts of this clone. The chain has TRBV7-9 and TRBJ2-7; the D is unclear. Between the trimmed V and J ends, which lost 5 bases and 3 bases, there was a span of 5 bases. The V gene's germline CDR1 is SEHNR and CDR2 FQNEAQ (reference sequence). The length of the CDR3 is 11 residues. The CDR3 loop reads CASSRVYEQYF. CDR3 DNA sequence: TGTGCCAGCAGCAGGGTCTACGAGCAGTACTTC.

The chain joins TRBV11-2 to TRBJ1-4, with 7 bases identical to TRBD1. The germline V gene encodes CDR1 SGHAT and CDR2 FQNNGV. V lost 5 bases to trimming and J lost 4 bases; unmatched junction nucleotides: 4. The CDR3 length is 14 residues. CDR3 sequence (DNA): TGTGCCAGCAGCCCGGGGACAGTTAATGAAAAACTGTTTTTT. Protein: CASSPGTVNEKLFF.